The clone carrying this TCR beta chain was detected only once. These data are taken from a study of blood T cell repertoires in COVID-19. Overall study context: Samples came from the United States, Italy and Spain, spanning acute and convalescent COVID-19.

CDR1 and CDR2 from the germline V gene are SGHRS and YFSETQ. The CDR3 is 15 residues long. V dropped 1 base and J dropped 2 bases, with 10 bases sitting between them. The table came from immunoSEQ multiplex PCR; TCRdb's copy has only in-frame clones and leaves some out. Of 90,000 to 110,000 clones listed, nearly 85% are singletons. V gene TRBV5-1 combines with J gene TRBJ2-1, with a possible D match to TRBD2 (6 bases). The TCR sequence derives from a woman in her forties or fifties with acute or convalescent COVID-19. The sequencing input was peripheral blood. CDR3 sequence: CASSLRGATYNEQFF. CDR3 bases: TGCGCCAGCAGCTTGCGCGGGGCGACCTACAATGAGCAGTTCTTC.